Below, 5 T cell receptor beta chains from the same sample are listed, as sequenced in a study of blood T cell repertoires in COVID-19. Sequenced by immunoSEQ multiplex PCR; TCRdb stores in-frame clones only, minus some. Among 290,000 or so clones listed, about 89% were seen once. What was sequenced was PBMCs or T cells enriched from blood (not recorded which). All receptors come from a young woman who had recovered from COVID-19.

This chain uses TRBV7-2 with TRBJ2-1, with D maybe TRBD2 (5 bases). There are 18 residues in the CDR3. The germline V and J ends were trimmed by 1 base and 3 bases, with 19 bases remaining between them. Per germline, CDR1 SGHTA and CDR2 FQGNSA. CDR3: CASSLEGSSHNHYNEQFF. The DNA of the CDR3 is TGTGCCAGCAGCTTAGAAGGGAGTAGCCATAACCACTACAATGAGCAGTTCTTC.

The V call is TRBV28, the J call TRBJ2-2; no firm D call. The CDR3 spans 17 residues. Trimming removed 1 base from V and 0 bases from J, with 12 bases in between. Germline V gene sequence: CDR1 MDHEN, CDR2 SYDVKM. CDR3 sequence: CASSLLFGQTNTGELFF. CDR3 DNA sequence: TGTGCCAGCAGTTTATTATTTGGGCAGACGAACACCGGGGAGCTGTTTTTT.

CDR3 in amino acids: CASSGQPGDNEQFF. The DNA for the CDR3 is TGCGCCAGCAGTGGACAGCCCGGTGACAATGAGCAGTTCTTC. The chain couples TRBV10-1 to TRBJ2-1, with TRBD1 as a possible D gene (5 bases). Germline loops: CDR1 WNHNN, CDR2 SYGVQD (reference sequence). The CDR3 covers 14 residues. With 4 bases removed from V and 5 bases from J, the gap between germline ends came to 12 bases.

The CDR3 sequence: CASSPGGAVYNEQFF. DNA of the CDR3: TGTGCCAGCAGCCCCGGCGGGGCCGTCTACAATGAGCAGTTCTTC. The genes are TRBV7-8 and TRBJ2-1; maybe TRBD2 (6 bases). This CDR3 spans 15 amino acids. The V gene lost 5 bases and the J gene lost 3 bases, with 14 bases spanning the gap. Looked up from germline, CDR1 is SGHVS and CDR2 is FQNEAQ.

This rearrangement joins TRBV23-1 to TRBJ1-4, with no clear D. TRBV23-1 is marked as an open reading frame, function uncertain. The CDR3 spans 14 residues. The V gene lost 10 bases and the J gene lost 3 bases, with 15 bases spanning the gap. As DNA, the CDR3 is TGCGCCACCTTCATTGCGCCGTCTAATGAAAAACTGTTTTTT. It is translated as CATFIAPSNEKLFF.